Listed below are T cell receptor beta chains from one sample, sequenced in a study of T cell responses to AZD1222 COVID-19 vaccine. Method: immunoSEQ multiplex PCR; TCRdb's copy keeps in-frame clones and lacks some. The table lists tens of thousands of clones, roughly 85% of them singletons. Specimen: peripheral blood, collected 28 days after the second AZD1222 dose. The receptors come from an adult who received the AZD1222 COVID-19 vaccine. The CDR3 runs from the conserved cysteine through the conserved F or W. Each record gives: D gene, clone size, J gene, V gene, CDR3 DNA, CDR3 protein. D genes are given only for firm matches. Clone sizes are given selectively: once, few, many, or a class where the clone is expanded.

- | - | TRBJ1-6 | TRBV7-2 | TGTGCCAGCAAGGAGCGGTCAGAGGGGCCGGGCCCCCTCCACTTT | CASKERSEGPGPLHF
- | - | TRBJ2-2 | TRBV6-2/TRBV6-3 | TGTGCCAGCAGTTACCAGTTGGCCGGGGAGCTGTTTTTT | CASSYQLAGELFF
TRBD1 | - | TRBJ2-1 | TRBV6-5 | TGTGCCAGCAGCGCCCTAAGGACAGGGGGGGAAGAGCAGTTCTTC | CASSALRTGGEEQFF
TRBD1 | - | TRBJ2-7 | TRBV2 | TGTGCCAGCAGGAGACAGGGGGCAAGGTACGAGCAGTACTTC | CASRRQGARYEQYF
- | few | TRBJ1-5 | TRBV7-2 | TGTGCCAGCAGCTTAGGCCTCCCGAATCAGCCCCAGCATTTT | CASSLGLPNQPQHF
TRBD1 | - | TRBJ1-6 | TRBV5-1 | TGCGCCAGCAGCTTAACAGGGGATAATTCACCCCTCCACTTT | CASSLTGDNSPLHF
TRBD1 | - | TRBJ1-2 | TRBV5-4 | TGTGCCAGTATCTCGGGGACAGGGAACTATGGCTACACCTTC | CASISGTGNYGYTF
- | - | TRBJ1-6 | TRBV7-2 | TGTGCCAGCAGCTTAGCTGACGGCTCACCCCTCCACTTT | CASSLADGSPLHF
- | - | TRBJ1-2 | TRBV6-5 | TGTGCCAGCAGTTACTCCGGAGAATTTGATGGCTACACCTTC | CASSYSGEFDGYTF
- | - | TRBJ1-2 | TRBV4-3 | TGCGCCAGCAGCCAGGACCAGGGTAACTATGGCTACACCTTC | CASSQDQGNYGYTF
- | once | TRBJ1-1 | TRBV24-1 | TGTGCCACCAGTGACGGACGGGACACGCCGATGAACACTGAAGCTTTCTTT | CATSDGRDTPMNTEAFF
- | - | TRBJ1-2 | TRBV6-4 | TGTGCCAGCAGTCCAGGAAGCTCCCAAGGCTATGGCTACACCTTC | CASSPGSSQGYGYTF
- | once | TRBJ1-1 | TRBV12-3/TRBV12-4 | TGTGCCAGCAGACAGGTTTTGGGCACTGAAGCTTTCTTT | CASRQVLGTEAFF
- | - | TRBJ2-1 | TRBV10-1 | TGCGCCAGCAGTGAGTCCAAAAAGCCGAGTCAGAGCTCCTACAATGAGCAGTTCTTC | CASSESKKPSQSSYNEQFF
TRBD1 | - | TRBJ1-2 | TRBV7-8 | TGTGCCAGCAGCTTAGGGGGACAGTCGGCTCGAGGCTACACCTTC | CASSLGGQSARGYTF
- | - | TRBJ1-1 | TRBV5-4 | TGTGCCAGCAGCTTGTACGAGTCGAAGTACACTGAAGCTTTCTTT | CASSLYESKYTEAFF
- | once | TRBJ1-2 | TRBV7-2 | TGTGCCAGCGGACCCCTTAACTATGGCTACACCTTC | CASGPLNYGYTF
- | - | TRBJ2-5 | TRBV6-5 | TGTGCCAGCAGTTCCCCGACAGAACAAGAGACCCAGTACTTC | CASSSPTEQETQYF
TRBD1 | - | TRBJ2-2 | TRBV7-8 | TGTGCCAGCAGCCCCCGGCAGGGGGCAGGCGGGGAGCTGTTTTTT | CASSPRQGAGGELFF
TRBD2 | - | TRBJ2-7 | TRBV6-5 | TGTGCCAGCAGCCCCCGGGGGACTAGCATCCCCGAGCAGTACTTC | CASSPRGTSIPEQYF
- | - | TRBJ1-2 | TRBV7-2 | TGTGCCAGCAGGGCCCCCGGGCCATATGGCTACACCTTC | CASRAPGPYGYTF
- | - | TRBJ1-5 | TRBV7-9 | TGTGCCAGCAGCCCACCGGGTCCTAATCAGCCCCAGCATTTT | CASSPPGPNQPQHF
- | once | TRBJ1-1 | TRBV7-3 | TGTGCCAGCAGCAGAGACAGGAACACTGAAGCTTTCTTT | CASSRDRNTEAFF
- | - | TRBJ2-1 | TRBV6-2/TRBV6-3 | TGTGCCAGCAGCGATAGCGGTAGCTCCTACAATGAGCAGTTCTTC | CASSDSGSSYNEQFF
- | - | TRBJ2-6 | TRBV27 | TGTGCCAGCAGCCCCCTTCTGGCTTCTGGGGCCAACGTCCTGACTTTC | CASSPLLASGANVLTF
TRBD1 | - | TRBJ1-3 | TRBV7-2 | TGTGCCAGCAGCCCGCGGACAGGGGCCGCGGACACCATATATTTT | CASSPRTGAADTIYF
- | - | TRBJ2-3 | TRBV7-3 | TGTGCCAGCAGTTCCTACACAGATACGCAGTATTTT | CASSSYTDTQYF
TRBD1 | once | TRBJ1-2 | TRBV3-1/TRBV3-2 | TGTGCCAGCAGCCCTTATACCGGGACAGGGCTTAACTATGGCTACACCTTC | CASSPYTGTGLNYGYTF
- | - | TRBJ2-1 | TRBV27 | TGTGCCAGCAGTTTCTTAGCGACCTACAATGAGCAGTTCTTC | CASSFLATYNEQFF
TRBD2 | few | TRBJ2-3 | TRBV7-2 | TGTGCCAGCAGGCGACTAGCGGGGGGCACAGATACGCAGTATTTT | CASRRLAGGTDTQYF
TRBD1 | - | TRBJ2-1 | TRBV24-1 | TGTGCCACCAGTGACCGGGGACAGGGGGTTTACAATGAGCAGTTCTTC | CATSDRGQGVYNEQFF
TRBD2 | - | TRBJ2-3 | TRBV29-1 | TGCAGCGTCGGAGCGGGGCTGGGAGTTACAGATACGCAGTATTTT | CSVGAGLGVTDTQYF
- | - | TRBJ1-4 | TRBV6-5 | TGTGCCAGCAGTTCCGGGGGTATGGGTAATGAAAAACTGTTTTTT | CASSSGGMGNEKLFF
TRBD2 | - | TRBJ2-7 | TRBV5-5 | TGTGCCAGCAGCTTGGGACTAGCAAACTACGAGCAGTACTTC | CASSLGLANYEQYF
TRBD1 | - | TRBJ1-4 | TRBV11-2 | TGTGCCAGCAGCCGCGACCCGGGACAGATCAATGAAAAACTGTTTTTT | CASSRDPGQINEKLFF
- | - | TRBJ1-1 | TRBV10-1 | TGCGCCAGCAGTACTCTCGGGGTTGGGATGAACACTGAAGCTTTCTTT | CASSTLGVGMNTEAFF
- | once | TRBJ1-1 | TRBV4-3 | TGCGCCAGCAGCCAAGATGGGGTGCAAGGGGGAGTTGAAGCTTTCTTT | CASSQDGVQGGVEAFF
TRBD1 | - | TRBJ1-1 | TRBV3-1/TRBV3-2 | TGTGCCAGCAGCCCTTACAGGGGGTCGGGGGCTGAAGCTTTCTTT | CASSPYRGSGAEAFF
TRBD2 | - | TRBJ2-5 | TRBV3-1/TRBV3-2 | TGTGCCAGCAGCCTTTTTCGACTAGCGGGGGAGGGAGAGACCCAGTACTTC | CASSLFRLAGEGETQYF
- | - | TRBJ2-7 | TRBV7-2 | TGTGCCAGCAGCTTAGCGTTGAGGGACGAGCAGTACTTC | CASSLALRDEQYF
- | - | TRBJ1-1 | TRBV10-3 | TGTGCCATCAGTAGCGGGACAAAGAACACTGAAGCTTTCTTT | CAISSGTKNTEAFF
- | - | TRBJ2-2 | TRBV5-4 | TGTGCCAGCAGCTTGGCCGTTCGGGCGAACACCGGGGAGCTGTTTTTT | CASSLAVRANTGELFF
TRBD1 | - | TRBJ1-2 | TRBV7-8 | TGTGCCAGCAGCTTAGTCGCTTACGGACAGGACACCTTCTATGGCTACACCTTC | CASSLVAYGQDTFYGYTF